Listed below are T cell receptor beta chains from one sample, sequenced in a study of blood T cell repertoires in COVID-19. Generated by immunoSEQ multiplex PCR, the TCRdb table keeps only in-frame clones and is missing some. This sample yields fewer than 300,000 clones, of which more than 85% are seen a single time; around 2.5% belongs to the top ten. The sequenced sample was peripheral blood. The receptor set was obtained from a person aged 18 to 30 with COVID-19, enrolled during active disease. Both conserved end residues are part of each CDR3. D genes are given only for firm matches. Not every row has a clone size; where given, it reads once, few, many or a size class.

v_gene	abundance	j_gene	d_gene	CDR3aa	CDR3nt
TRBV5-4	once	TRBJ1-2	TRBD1	CASSIPTGVYGYTF	TGTGCCAGCAGCATACCGACAGGGGTCTATGGCTACACCTTC
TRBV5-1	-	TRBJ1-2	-	CASSLGGLNYGYTF	TGCGCCAGCAGCTTAGGAGGGCTTAACTATGGCTACACCTTC
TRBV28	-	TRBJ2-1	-	CASSLEMEQFF	TGTGCCAGCAGTTTAGAGATGGAGCAGTTCTTC
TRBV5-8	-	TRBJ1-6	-	CASSAGENSYNSPLHF	TGTGCCAGCAGCGCAGGGGAGAACTCCTATAATTCACCCCTCCACTTT
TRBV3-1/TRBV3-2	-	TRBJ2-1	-	CASSQEAEQFF	TGTGCCAGCAGCCAAGAGGCTGAGCAGTTCTTC
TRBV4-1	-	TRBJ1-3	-	CASSASGAGNTIYF	TGCGCCAGCAGCGCGTCGGGGGCTGGAAACACCATATATTTT
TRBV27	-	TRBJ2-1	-	CASSLCAGLGFF	TGTGCCAGCAGTTTATGTGCGGGATTAGGGTTCTTC
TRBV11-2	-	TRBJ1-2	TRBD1	CASSLVGGQGLYGYTF	TGTGCCAGCAGCTTAGTGGGGGGACAGGGACTATATGGCTACACCTTC
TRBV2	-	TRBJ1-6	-	CASSDPGDNSPLHF	TGTGCCAGCAGTGACCCGGGAGATAATTCACCCCTCCACTTT
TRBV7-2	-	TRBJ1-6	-	CASTEAVGRYSPLHF	TGTGCCAGCACCGAGGCGGTGGGTCGGTATTCACCCCTCCACTTT
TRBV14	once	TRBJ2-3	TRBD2	CASSPGLAGRADTQYF	TGTGCCAGCAGCCCCGGACTAGCGGGAAGGGCCGATACGCAGTATTTT
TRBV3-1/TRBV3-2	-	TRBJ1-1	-	CASSQGPLRAPRAGTEAFF	TGTGCCAGCAGCCAAGGGCCCCTCCGGGCCCCTCGTGCGGGCACTGAAGCTTTCTTT
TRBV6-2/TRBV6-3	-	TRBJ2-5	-	CASSYSADQYF	TGTGCCAGCAGTTACTCTGCGGACCAGTACTTC
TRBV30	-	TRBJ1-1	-	CAIGHLNTEAFF	TGTGCCATAGGACACCTGAACACTGAAGCTTTCTTT
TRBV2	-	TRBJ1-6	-	CASRDQDNSPLHF	TGTGCCAGCAGAGATCAGGATAATTCACCCCTCCACTTT
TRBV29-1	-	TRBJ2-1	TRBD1	CSVVGTGIGVMGEQFF	TGCAGCGTCGTCGGGACAGGGATTGGGGTTATGGGAGAGCAGTTCTTC
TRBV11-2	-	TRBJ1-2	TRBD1	CASSLVRDSGYTF	TGTGCCAGCAGCTTAGTCAGGGACAGTGGCTACACCTTC
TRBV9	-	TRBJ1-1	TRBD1	CASSVLGQGSLEAFF	TGTGCCAGCAGCGTATTGGGACAGGGAAGCCTTGAAGCTTTCTTT
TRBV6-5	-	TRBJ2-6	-	CASSYKRAGANVLTF	TGTGCCAGCAGTTACAAGAGGGCCGGGGCCAACGTCCTGACTTTC
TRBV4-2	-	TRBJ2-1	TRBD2	CASSPGGLAGGSSYNEQFF	TGTGCCAGCAGCCCGGGGGGACTAGCGGGAGGTAGCTCCTACAATGAGCAGTTCTTC
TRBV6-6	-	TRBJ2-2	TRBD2	CASRRLAGGVGELFF	TGTGCCAGCAGGAGACTAGCGGGAGGTGTAGGGGAGCTGTTTTTT
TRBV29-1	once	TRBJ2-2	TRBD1	CSVDGRGFGGELFF	TGCAGCGTTGACGGCAGGGGGTTCGGCGGGGAGCTGTTTTTT
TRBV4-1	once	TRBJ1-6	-	CASSLPLQGSYNSPLHF	TGCGCCAGCAGCCTGCCCCTACAGGGCTCCTATAATTCACCCCTCCACTTT
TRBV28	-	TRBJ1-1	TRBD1	CASSRTGGAFF	TGTGCCAGCAGTAGGACAGGGGGAGCTTTCTTT
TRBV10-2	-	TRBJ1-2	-	CASSEGWGANYGYTF	TGCGCCAGCAGTGAGGGCTGGGGAGCTAACTATGGCTACACCTTC
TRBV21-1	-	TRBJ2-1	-	CASSKRGLAGIYNEQFF	TGTGCCAGCAGCAAAAGGGGACTAGCGGGAATTTACAATGAGCAGTTCTTC
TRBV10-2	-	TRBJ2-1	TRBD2	CASSGGTSGRAVISYNEQFF	TGCGCCAGCAGTGGAGGGACTAGCGGGAGGGCCGTCATTTCCTACAATGAGCAGTTCTTC
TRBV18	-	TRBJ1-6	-	CASSGGRSYNSPLHF	TGTGCCAGCTCCGGCGGGCGTAGCTACAATTCACCCCTCCACTTT
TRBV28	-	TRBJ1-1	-	CASGAALNTEAFF	TGTGCCAGCGGGGCTGCTTTGAACACTGAAGCTTTCTTT
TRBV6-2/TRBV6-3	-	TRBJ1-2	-	CASSLLQGVDYGYTF	TGTGCCAGCAGTCTTCTCCAGGGTGTGGACTATGGCTACACCTTC
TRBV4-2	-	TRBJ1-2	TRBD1	CASSPTTGQGYGYTF	TGTGCCAGCAGCCCCACCACAGGACAGGGCTATGGCTACACCTTC
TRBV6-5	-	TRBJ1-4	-	CASSDEKLFF	TGTGCCAGCTCCGATGAAAAACTGTTTTTT
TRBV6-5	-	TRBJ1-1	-	CASSYPGGFVAEAFF	TGTGCCAGCAGCTATCCGGGGGGGTTCGTCGCTGAAGCTTTCTTT
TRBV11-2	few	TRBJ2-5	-	CASGAGRETQYF	TGTGCCAGCGGCGCGGGAAGGGAGACCCAGTACTTC
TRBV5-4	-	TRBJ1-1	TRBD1	CASSSGGSDTEAFF	TGTGCCAGCAGTTCAGGGGGGTCGGACACTGAAGCTTTCTTT
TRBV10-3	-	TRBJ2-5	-	CAIGRDPQETQYF	TGTGCCATCGGGAGAGATCCTCAAGAGACCCAGTACTTC
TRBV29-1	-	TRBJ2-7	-	CSVGGQGSSYEQYF	TGCAGCGTGGGGGGGCAGGGGTCCTCCTACGAGCAGTACTTC
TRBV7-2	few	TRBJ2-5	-	CASSSRTPPETQYF	TGTGCCAGCAGCTCCCGGACTCCTCCCGAGACCCAGTACTTC
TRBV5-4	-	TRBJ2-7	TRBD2	CASSLLAGGLGEQYF	TGTGCCAGCAGCTTGTTAGCGGGAGGGCTTGGAGAGCAGTACTTC
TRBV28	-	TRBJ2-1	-	CASSLLVPPVSSYNEQFF	TGTGCCAGCAGTTTATTGGTCCCCCCGGTGAGCTCCTACAATGAGCAGTTCTTC
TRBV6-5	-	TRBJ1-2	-	CASSWAANYGYTF	TGTGCCAGCAGTTGGGCAGCTAACTATGGCTACACCTTC
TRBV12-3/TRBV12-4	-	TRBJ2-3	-	CASSLSSTDTQYF	TGTGCCAGCAGTTTAAGCAGCACAGATACGCAGTATTTT
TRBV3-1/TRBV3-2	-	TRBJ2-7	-	CASSRINGSQSYEQYF	TGTGCCAGCAGCCGGATTAACGGGAGCCAATCCTACGAGCAGTACTTC
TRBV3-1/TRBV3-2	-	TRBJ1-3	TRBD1	CASSQGDRDSGNTIYF	TGTGCCAGCAGCCAAGGGGACAGGGACTCTGGAAACACCATATATTTT
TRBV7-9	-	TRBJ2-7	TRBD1	CASSSDRPEQYF	TGTGCCAGCAGCTCGGACAGGCCCGAGCAGTACTTC
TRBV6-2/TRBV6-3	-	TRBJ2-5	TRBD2	CASRFSGSSETQYF	TGTGCCAGCCGTTTTAGCGGGAGTTCAGAGACCCAGTACTTC
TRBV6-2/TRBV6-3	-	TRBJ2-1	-	CASSSSGIRSNEQFF	TGTGCCAGCAGCTCATCAGGGATTAGGTCGAATGAGCAGTTCTTC
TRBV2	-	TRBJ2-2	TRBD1	CASSKDGQGVITGELFF	TGTGCCAGCAGTAAAGACGGACAGGGTGTTATAACCGGGGAGCTGTTTTTT
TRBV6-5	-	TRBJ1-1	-	CASSPEVRVTEAFF	TGTGCCAGCAGTCCTGAGGTGAGAGTAACTGAAGCTTTCTTT
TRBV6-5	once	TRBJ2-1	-	CASSFVGREQFF	TGTGCCAGCAGTTTTGTAGGGAGAGAGCAGTTCTTC
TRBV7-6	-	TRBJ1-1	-	CASSHAPGGNTEAFF	TGTGCCAGCAGCCACGCCCCGGGGGGGAACACTGAAGCTTTCTTT
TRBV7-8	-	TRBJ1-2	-	CASSLTRTGLGLGGGYTF	TGTGCCAGCAGCTTGACCCGGACGGGACTCGGACTGGGAGGTGGCTACACCTTC
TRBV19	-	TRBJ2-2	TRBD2	CASNPSGNLKGAGELFF	TGTGCCAGTAATCCTAGCGGAAATTTAAAGGGAGCCGGGGAGCTGTTTTTT
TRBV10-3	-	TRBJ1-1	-	CAISERGDTEAFF	TGTGCCATCAGTGAGCGGGGGGACACTGAAGCTTTCTTT
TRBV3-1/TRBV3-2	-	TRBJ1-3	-	CASSQGQAGGNTIYF	TGTGCCAGCAGCCAAGGACAGGCTGGCGGAAACACCATATATTTT
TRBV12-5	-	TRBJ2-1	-	CASGGGLAPVSSYNEQFF	TGTGCTAGTGGTGGAGGGCTAGCGCCGGTCAGCTCCTACAATGAGCAGTTCTTC
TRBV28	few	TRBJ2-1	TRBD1	CASSYRGLSYNEQFF	TGTGCCAGCAGTTACAGGGGGTTGTCCTACAATGAGCAGTTCTTC